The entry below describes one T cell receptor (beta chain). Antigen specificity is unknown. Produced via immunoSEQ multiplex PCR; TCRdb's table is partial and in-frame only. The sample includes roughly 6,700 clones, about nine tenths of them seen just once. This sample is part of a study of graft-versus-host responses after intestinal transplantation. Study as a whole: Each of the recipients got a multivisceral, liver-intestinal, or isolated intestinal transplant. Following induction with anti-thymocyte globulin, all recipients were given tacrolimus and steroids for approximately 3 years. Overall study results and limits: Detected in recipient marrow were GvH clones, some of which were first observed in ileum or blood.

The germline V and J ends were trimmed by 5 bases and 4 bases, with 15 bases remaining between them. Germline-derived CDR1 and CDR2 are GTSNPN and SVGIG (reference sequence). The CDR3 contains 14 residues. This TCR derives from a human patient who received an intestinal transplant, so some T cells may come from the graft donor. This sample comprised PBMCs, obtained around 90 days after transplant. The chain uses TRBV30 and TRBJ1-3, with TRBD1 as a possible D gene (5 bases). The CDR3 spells CAWQKRGTGNTIYF. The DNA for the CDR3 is TGTGCCTGGCAGAAACGGGGGACCGGAAACACCATATATTTT.